The text below deals with one TCR beta chain. Antigen specificity is unknown. This entry is derived from a study of PD-1 blockade in classical Hodgkin lymphoma. About the study: Patients were administered nivolumab (3 mg/kg intravenously) every 2 weeks.

Germline CDR1 MNHNY, CDR2 SVGAGI (reference sequence). V shed 2 bases and J shed 3 bases, with 5 bases lying between them. This CDR3 has 12 amino acids. All patients experienced relapse after autologous stem cell transplantation, and brentuximab vedotin exposure was variable. From thawed PBMCs, CD4+ T cells were purified using magnetic negative selection. General study points: Lower baseline TCR diversity was reported for newly diagnosed patients than for healthy donors. Similar baseline diversity was found in complete responders and newly diagnosed patients. There was a significant rise in CD4+ TCR diversity by C4D1, with no such rise for CD8+.

TCRdb's table, derived via immunoSEQ multiplex PCR, lists solely in-frame clones and lacks some. The data contain about 35,000 clones, 75% to 95% of them singletons. The input for sequencing was CD4+ T cells from blood, taken at baseline. This TCR was sampled from a human donor with classical Hodgkin lymphoma. The rearrangement links TRBV6-6 to TRBJ2-7; the D is unclear. Written as DNA, the CDR3 is TGTGCCAGCAGTTACACGGACTACGAGCAGTACTTC. Its translation is CASSYTDYEQYF.